These T cell receptor beta chains were read from a single sample in a study of yellow fever vaccine responses in identical twins. MiXCR was run by TCRdb on the RT-PCR reads, yielding one entry per CDR3 protein. The data contain roughly 1,300 distinct CDR3 sequences, about 80% of them singletons. This sample comprised T cells from blood (PBMCs), unsorted or a sorted subset (not recorded which), obtained before or after yellow fever vaccination (not recorded which). These receptors all come from a female donor who received the yellow fever vaccine. Each CDR3 is given with its conserved first and last residue. A D gene is named only where the DNA matches it firmly. Rows give clone size only sometimes, using once, few, many, or a class for an expanded clone.

j_gene: TRBJ1-5; abundance: .; v_gene: TRBV11-1; d_gene: TRBD1; CDR3aa: CASSLATGGNQPQHF; CDR3nt: TGTGCCAGCAGCTTAGCGACAGGGGGCAATCAGCCCCAGCATTTT
j_gene: TRBJ2-5; abundance: .; v_gene: TRBV7-6; d_gene: TRBD1; CDR3aa: CASSEGTGLGEETQYF; CDR3nt: TGTGCCAGCAGCGAAGGGACAGGGCTGGGGGAAGAGACCCAGTACTTC
j_gene: TRBJ1-3; abundance: .; v_gene: TRBV10-3; d_gene: .; CDR3aa: CAISDDGSGNTIYF; CDR3nt: TGTGCCATCAGTGACGATGGCTCTGGAAACACCATATATTTT
j_gene: TRBJ2-5; abundance: .; v_gene: TRBV13; d_gene: .; CDR3aa: CASSLEVSKQETQYF; CDR3nt: TGTGCCAGCAGCTTAGAAGTGTCAAAGCAAGAGACCCAGTACTTC
j_gene: TRBJ1-2; abundance: .; v_gene: TRBV23-1; d_gene: .; CDR3aa: CASSRSLFNYGYTF; CDR3nt: TGCGCCAGCAGTCGCAGTCTCTTCAACTATGGCTACACCTTC
j_gene: TRBJ1-1; abundance: .; v_gene: TRBV11-1; d_gene: .; CDR3aa: CASSDRGTNTEAFF; CDR3nt: TGTGCCAGCAGCGATCGGGGGACAAACACTGAAGCTTTCTTT
j_gene: TRBJ1-3; abundance: .; v_gene: TRBV3-1; d_gene: .; CDR3aa: CASSQYLDAGNTIYF; CDR3nt: TGTGCCAGCAGCCAATACCTCGACGCAGGAAACACCATATATTTT
j_gene: TRBJ2-1; abundance: .; v_gene: TRBV11-1; d_gene: .; CDR3aa: CASSLVGVNEQFF; CDR3nt: TGTGCCAGCAGCCTCGTGGGCGTCAATGAGCAGTTCTTC
j_gene: TRBJ2-2; abundance: .; v_gene: TRBV30; d_gene: TRBD2; CDR3aa: CASPTSGGDTGELFF; CDR3nt: TGTGCCTCTCCGACTAGCGGGGGAGACACCGGGGAGCTGTTTTTT
j_gene: TRBJ2-3; abundance: .; v_gene: TRBV5-1; d_gene: .; CDR3aa: CASSLDGVTTDTQYF; CDR3nt: TGCGCCAGCAGCCTGGACGGAGTTACCACAGATACGCAGTATTTT
j_gene: TRBJ1-2; abundance: few; v_gene: TRBV23-1; d_gene: .; CDR3aa: CASSRIWDPNYGYTF; CDR3nt: TGCGCCAGCAGCCGAATTTGGGACCCAAACTATGGCTACACCTTC
j_gene: TRBJ2-7; abundance: .; v_gene: TRBV5-4; d_gene: .; CDR3aa: CASSHGNEQYF; CDR3nt: TGTGCCAGCAGCCATGGTAACGAGCAGTACTTC
j_gene: TRBJ2-5; abundance: .; v_gene: TRBV29-1; d_gene: .; CDR3aa: CSVVGQGQQETQYF; CDR3nt: TGCAGCGTTGTCGGGCAGGGCCAACAAGAGACCCAGTACTTC
j_gene: TRBJ1-1; abundance: .; v_gene: TRBV5-6; d_gene: .; CDR3aa: CASSLAGSGAFF; CDR3nt: TGTGCCAGCAGCTTGGCAGGGTCGGGTGCTTTCTTT
j_gene: TRBJ1-2; abundance: once; v_gene: TRBV4-1; d_gene: TRBD1; CDR3aa: CASSPSTGWIYGYTF; CDR3nt: TGCGCCAGCAGCCCTTCGACAGGGTGGATCTATGGCTACACCTTC
j_gene: TRBJ2-1; abundance: .; v_gene: TRBV5-1; d_gene: .; CDR3aa: CASSLGDLSYNEQFF; CDR3nt: TGCGCCAGCAGCTTGGGGGACTTATCCTACAATGAGCAGTTCTTC
j_gene: TRBJ1-1; abundance: .; v_gene: TRBV15; d_gene: .; CDR3aa: CATNLQGNTEAFF; CDR3nt: TGTGCCACCAACCTTCAGGGAAACACTGAAGCTTTCTTT
j_gene: TRBJ1-1; abundance: .; v_gene: TRBV30; d_gene: .; CDR3aa: CAWSRTGASEAFF; CDR3nt: TGTGCCTGGAGTAGGACGGGGGCGAGTGAAGCTTTCTTT
j_gene: TRBJ2-1; abundance: once; v_gene: TRBV25-1; d_gene: TRBD2; CDR3aa: CASSEIAGVINEQFF; CDR3nt: TGTGCCAGCAGTGAGATTGCGGGGGTCATCAATGAGCAGTTCTTC
j_gene: TRBJ2-5; abundance: .; v_gene: TRBV5-1; d_gene: .; CDR3aa: CASSLDFAGLQETQYF; CDR3nt: TGCGCCAGCAGCTTGGATTTTGCCGGCCTGCAAGAGACCCAGTACTTC
j_gene: TRBJ2-1; abundance: .; v_gene: TRBV29-1; d_gene: TRBD2; CDR3aa: CSVLAGRTNEQFF; CDR3nt: TGCAGCGTTCTAGCGGGAAGAACAAATGAGCAGTTCTTC
j_gene: TRBJ1-1; abundance: .; v_gene: TRBV10-3; d_gene: .; CDR3aa: CAISEGPQTEAFF; CDR3nt: TGTGCCATCAGTGAGGGGCCCCAGACTGAAGCTTTCTTT